This T cell receptor (beta chain) was sequenced during a study of early T cells in non-severe SARS-CoV-2 infection. Each single cDNA molecule received a unique molecular identifier. TCRdb re-called the 5' RACE reads through MiXCR, storing one row per CDR3 protein. The sample lists approximately 97,000 distinct CDR3 sequences, over 10% occurring once. Findings of the study overall: Private and CD4 specificities were missed by VDJdb matching, skewed to anti-spike CD8.

As concerns this clonotype: No antigen is known for it.

The germline gives CDR1 SNHLY, CDR2 FYNNEI. The CDR3 length is 12 residues. V was trimmed by 4 bases and J by 12 bases, leaving 13 bases between them. The sequencing input was whole blood. The TCR sequence derives from an adult who was a healthcare worker with PCR-confirmed SARS-CoV-2 infection or an uninfected control (not recorded which). J is TRBJ2-1 and V is TRBV2; tentatively, D is TRBD1 (5 bases). Here the CDR3 reads CASSVTETGQFF. In nucleotides, the CDR3 is TGTGCCAGCAGTGTTACAGAAACAGGGCAGTTCTTC.